This record covers a single TCR delta chain. The mismatch at residue 15 between this DNA's translation and the TCRdb protein of a much larger clone likely reflects a read error; the protein shown is translated from the DNA. Per the germline V gene, CDR1 is GEAIGNYY and CDR2 is EKD. This CDR3 has 17 residues. This entry comes from a study of gammadelta T cells in human blood. TCRdb used CATT to re-call clones from the RT-PCR reads. Among some 300 delta-chain clones listed, 10% to 15% were seen once. This sequence was found in a human donor. V and J are TRDV2 and TRDJ2, with 8 bases that match TRDD3. Sequencing was done on a sample of Vgamma9Vdelta2 gamma-delta T cells from adult blood. The CDR3 reads CACDTLGDEALTAQRFF. DNA of the CDR3: TGTGCCTGTGACACTCTGGGGGACGAGGCTTTGACAGCACAACGCTTCTTT.